This T cell receptor beta chain was recovered during a study of T cells in localized non-small cell lung cancer. Whole-study results and caveats: Tumor trailed uninvolved adjacent lung in T cell clonality, which peaked there. When the top 100 tumor clones were examined, a median approximately 59 of them also appeared in the adjacent lung, which was paired and uninvolved.

The assay was immunoSEQ multiplex PCR, and TCRdb's table has in-frame clones only and misses some. The sample has under 3,000 clones, roughly 29% seen once. Trimming took 0 bases from V and 4 from J, leaving 9 bases between them. CDR1 is MGHRA and CDR2 is YSYEKL in the germline V gene. This CDR3 comprises 14 residues. Regarding this clone: The antigen is unknown.

The TCR originated in a man aged 40 to 75 with stage I lung adenocarcinoma. The chain joins TRBV4-1 to TRBJ1-1; no firm D call. The specimen comprised normal lung tissue next to the tumor, sampled before any cancer treatment. The CDR3 sequence is CASSQDRSSTEAFF. For the CDR3, the DNA is TGCGCCAGCAGCCAAGACAGGTCCTCCACTGAAGCTTTCTTT.